The following is a T cell receptor (beta chain) sequence with its context. What this receptor recognizes is not known. The sample holds no much larger clone one base away, and base qualities are not on file. The CDR3, from cysteine to phenylalanine, totals 16 residues. The only DNA kept is the CDR3, 48 bases in frame from the first base. CDR1 and CDR2 are drawn from the germline V gene: MNHEY, SVGEGT. For this chain, trimming is 6 bases at the V end and 0 bases at the J end, and the number of junction bases without a gene match is 11. The data stem from a study of T cell responses to AZD1222 COVID-19 vaccine (dated by TCRdb to the early 2020s). Notes on the research overall: AZD1222 recipients given second doses at about 4 weeks or at about 12 weeks were pooled, since spike-specific TCR depth and breadth were not found to differ between the two schedules. TCR sequencing covered about 230 trial participants: some 210 given two doses of AZD1222 and approximately 25 given two doses of MenACWY control vaccine. Trial participants were enrolled by age into 18-55, 56-69 and 70-plus year subgroups, with 148, 28 and 57 TCR-sequenced participants respectively.

What the study reported, not specific to this receptor: No day 14 peak-response samples were available, so repertoires were characterized only after the peak T cell response. Reportedly, close to half of the unique spike-specific TCRs recognized epitopes lying outside the regions that are mutated in the B.1.351 and B.1.1.7 variants. Conclusions about previously exposed vaccinees are limited because only six or seven AZD1222 recipients were SARS-CoV-2 seropositive at baseline. CD4 TCRs associated with the vaccine covered the entire spike protein, and the dominant responses were in regions 160-218 and 743-854. Spike-specific TCR breadth and depth rose significantly after two AZD1222 doses compared with day 0 and with MenACWY recipients. Participants were mostly white British, with more females than males. The authors suggested clonal diversity may have been underestimated. The 56-69-year group was small, and its depth increase did not reach significance, likely because of low power.

This sample's time point label indicates: baseline before first vaccination. The vaccinee samples were drawn from two UK trials, COV001 and COV002, one of which was a single-blind randomized controlled phase 2/3 trial testing AZD1222 (ChAdOx1 nCoV-19) in healthy adults. For TCRbeta chain sequencing, PBMC samples were collected from trial participants at day 0 and at day 28 after the second dose. The CDR3 regions of human TCRbeta chains were analyzed by immunosequencing. On the study's bioinformatics: Repertoire TCRs were checked for matches against a reference library of SARS-CoV-2-specific TCRs that had been generated using the MIRA antigen-specificity platform. Breadth was defined as the fraction of unique TCRs that were SARS-CoV-2-associated, and depth was defined as the fraction of total T cells that were SARS-CoV-2-associated. Using the MIRA data, each spike-specific TCR was mapped to the spike region that the TCR reacts to and placed in a CD4 or CD8 class. Log10-transformed breadth and depth values were compared by one-way ANOVA with Sidak's multiple comparisons tests. TCRdb retrieved this table from immuneACCESS and kept in-frame rearrangements only. Not all clones are present; in checked studies, unresolved V genes account for under half, and no reason is known for the remainder. The V and J calls and the clone size are those of that table, but D and trimming were determined from the DNA. A total of under 200,000 clones appear in this sample, over 85% of them only once. 1.6% of the sample is in the top ten clones.

The V and J genes are TRBV6-2 or TRBV6-3 and TRBJ2-7; 7 middle bases align to TRBD1. Sequenced material: peripheral blood, taken on day 0 of AZD1222 vaccination. This receptor was obtained from an adult in good health. In nucleotides, the sequence is TGTGCCAGCAGCCGACAAGGGGGCCAAAGCTCCTACGAGCAGTACTTC. Its product reads: CASSRQGGQSSYEQYF.